This record looks at one T cell receptor beta chain sequence and its context. The antigen it recognizes is unknown. Germline and junction disagree at one end, which may indicate a read error. This entry belongs to a study of T cells in Graves' hyperthyroidism and ophthalmopathy (dated 2019 in TCRdb). In the study overall: Peripheral blood was sampled at the time of initial diagnosis, prior to any treatment. To identify TCR V-J signatures that set the groups apart, the researchers used a discovery cohort of 100 patients, made up of around 42 with Graves' ophthalmopathy and some 55 with stable Graves' hyperthyroidism. After blood sampling, hyperthyroidism patients were treated with methimazole at a starting dose of 30 mg daily, and ophthalmopathy patients were treated with high-dose intravenous methylprednisolone. For training and testing, the roughly 93 patients in the discovery cohort were randomly divided in a 7:3 ratio. Whether ophthalmopathy could be predicted prospectively was tested in an independent validation cohort made up of about 20 hyperthyroidism patients plus 17 patients who later progressed to ophthalmopathy. In about 6 Graves' hyperthyroidism patients, the study also compared T-cell repertoires from thyroid tissue with T-cell repertoires from blood. The paper describes TCR Vbeta CDR3 sequencing of 140 or so peripheral blood samples, made up of some 42 ophthalmopathy patients, 70 to 75 hyperthyroidism patients and 17 progressor patients.

Stable Graves' hyperthyroidism was defined as the absence of progression to ophthalmopathy over 18 months of follow-up. The hyperthyroidism patients were between 18 and 65 years old and newly diagnosed, with a disease duration of less than 2 months. Exclusion was applied to patients with uncontrolled infections, other autoimmune diseases, pregnancy or lactation. Diagnoses relied on clinical symptoms, serum thyroxine and TRAb, thyroid ultrasound and orbital computed tomography. PBMCs were isolated from more than 9 ml of fresh peripheral blood by Ficoll-Paque density gradient centrifugation. Total RNA was extracted with Trizol reagent, and quality was checked on an Agilent 2100 Bioanalyzer. CDR1 and CDR2 are read off the germline V gene as SGHRS and YFSETQ. The CDR3 covers 17 residues, taking in both the cysteine and the phenylalanine. The CDR3 DNA has 51 bases and is translated from base 1. Overall results and qualifications from the work: Most expanded thyroid clonotypes (frequency above 0.001) were also detected in blood, suggesting blood repertoires may reflect thyroid immune responses. Sample size was not statistically predetermined, and investigators were not blinded to group allocation. In validation, the model predicted progression to ophthalmopathy with around 71% sensitivity and 72% to 85% specificity, a median of around six months before onset. A 13 V-J signature model separated ophthalmopathy from stable hyperthyroidism, with just over 85% sensitivity and just under 84% specificity in cross-validation and 80%/75% in testing.

Amplification of TCR beta CDR3 regions was carried out from RNA transcripts. A first-round RT-PCR of the TCR CDR3 used the HTBI primer set with the Qiagen OneStep RT-PCR kit. The libraries were constructed in a second round of multiplex PCR and then size-selected and purified. The libraries were sequenced on an Illumina HiSeq2000 using paired-end 100 bp reads. Under the source paper's analysis protocol: SOAPnuke was used to process the raw data, removing reads that contained adapters or uncalled bases, had a mean Phred below 15, or lacked an exact match to the constant primer or identifier. High-quality paired reads were merged with COPE v1.2.5, and unique nucleotide sequences were defined as clonotypes. MiTCR v1.1 was used to align clonotypes to the IMGT TRBV, TRBD and TRBJ reference segments. Only V-J combinations with frequency above 0.0001, covering about 99% of repertoires, were analysed. A TCS score was defined as the ratio between F50 (clonal expansion) and ExV (chaos), using BLOSUM62-based TCRdist between CDR3 peptides within each V-J. Welch's t-statistics and random forest reduced fewer than 600 V-J features to 13, which were used in a naive Bayes classifier (R e1071). The public reads were run again by TCRdb, first through fastp at Q25 and then through MiXCR, and only productive beta chains were kept. When rows share a CDR3 protein, they turn into one entry using the most common DNA and genes. The V and J calls were not made by the authors but by TCRdb's processing. In this sample the table shows about 570,000 distinct CDR3 sequences, less than 15% of which occur a single time. The ten largest clones represent around 13% of the sample.

Material: blood. The receptor was isolated from a woman in her 40s with Graves' hyperthyroidism. The chain links TRBV5-1 with TRBJ2-1; the D call could be TRBD1 or TRBD2, with each sharing 5 bases. The DNA sequence is as follows: TGCGCCAGCAGCTTGGAACCCCGGGACGCACGGAACAATGAGCGGTTCTTC. Its coded protein is CASSLEPRDARNNERFF. Extended through the reference TRBV5-1 and TRBJ2-1 proteins, this CDR3 yields the full variable domain: KAGVTQTPRYLIKTRGQQVTLSCSPISGHRSVSWYQQTPGQGLQFLFEYFSETQRNKGNFPGRFSGRQFSNSRSEMNVSTLELGDSALYLCASSLEPRDARNNERFFGPGTRLTVL.